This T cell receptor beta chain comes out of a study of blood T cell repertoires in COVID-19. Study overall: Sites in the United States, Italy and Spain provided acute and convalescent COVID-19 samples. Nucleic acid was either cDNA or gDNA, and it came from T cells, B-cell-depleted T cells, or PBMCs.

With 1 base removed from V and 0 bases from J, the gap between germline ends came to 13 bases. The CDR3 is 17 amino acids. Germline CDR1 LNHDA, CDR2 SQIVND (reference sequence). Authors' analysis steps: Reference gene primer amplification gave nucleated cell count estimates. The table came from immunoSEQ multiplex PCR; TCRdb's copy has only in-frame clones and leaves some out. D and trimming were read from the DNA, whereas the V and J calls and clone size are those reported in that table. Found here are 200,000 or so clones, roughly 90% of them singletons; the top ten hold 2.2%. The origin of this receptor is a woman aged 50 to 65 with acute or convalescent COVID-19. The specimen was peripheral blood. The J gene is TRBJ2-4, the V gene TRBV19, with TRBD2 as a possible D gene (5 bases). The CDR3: CASSIVGSALAKNIQYF. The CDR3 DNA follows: TGTGCCAGTAGTATAGTGGGTAGCGCCCTAGCCAAAAACATTCAGTACTTC.